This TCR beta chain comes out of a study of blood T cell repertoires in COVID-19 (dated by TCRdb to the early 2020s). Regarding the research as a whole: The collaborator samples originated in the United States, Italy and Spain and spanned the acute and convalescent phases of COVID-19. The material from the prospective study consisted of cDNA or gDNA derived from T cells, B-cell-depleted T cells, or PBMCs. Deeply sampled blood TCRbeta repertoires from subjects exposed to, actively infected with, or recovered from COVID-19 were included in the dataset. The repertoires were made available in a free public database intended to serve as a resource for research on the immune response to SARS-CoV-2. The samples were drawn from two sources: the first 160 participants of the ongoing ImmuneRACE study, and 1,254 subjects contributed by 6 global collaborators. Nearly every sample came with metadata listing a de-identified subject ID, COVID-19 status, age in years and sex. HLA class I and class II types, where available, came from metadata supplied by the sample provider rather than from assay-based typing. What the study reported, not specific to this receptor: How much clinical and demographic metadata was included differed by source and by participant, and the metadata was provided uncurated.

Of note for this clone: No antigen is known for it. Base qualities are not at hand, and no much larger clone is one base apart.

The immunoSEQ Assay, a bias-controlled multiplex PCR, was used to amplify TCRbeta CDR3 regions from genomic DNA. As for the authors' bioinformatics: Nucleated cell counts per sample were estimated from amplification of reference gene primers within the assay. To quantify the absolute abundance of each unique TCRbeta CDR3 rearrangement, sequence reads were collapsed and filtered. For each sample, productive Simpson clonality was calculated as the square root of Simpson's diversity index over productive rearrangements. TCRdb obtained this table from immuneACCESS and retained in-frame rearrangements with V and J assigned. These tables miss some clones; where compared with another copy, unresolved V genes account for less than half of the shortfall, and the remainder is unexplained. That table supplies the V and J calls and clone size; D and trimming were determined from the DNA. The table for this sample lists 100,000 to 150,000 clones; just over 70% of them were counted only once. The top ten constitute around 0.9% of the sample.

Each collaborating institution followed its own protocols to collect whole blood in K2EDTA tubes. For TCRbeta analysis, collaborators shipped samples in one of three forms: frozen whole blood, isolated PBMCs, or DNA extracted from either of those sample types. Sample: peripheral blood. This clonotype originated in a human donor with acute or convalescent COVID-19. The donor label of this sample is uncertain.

This receptor carries the CDR3 CASSSQNYGYTF. The nucleotide sequence reads TGTGCCAGCAGTTCTCAGAACTATGGCTACACCTTC. The chain was built from TRBV6-5 and TRBJ1-2; no confident D gene assignment can be made. Trimming takes 4 bases from V and 2 bases from J, and the germline ends sit 5 bases apart. The CDR3 goes from the cysteine to the phenylalanine over 12 residues. Just the 36-base CDR3 DNA is kept, in frame starting at base 1. The germline V gene sets CDR1 to MNHEY and CDR2 to SVGAGI.